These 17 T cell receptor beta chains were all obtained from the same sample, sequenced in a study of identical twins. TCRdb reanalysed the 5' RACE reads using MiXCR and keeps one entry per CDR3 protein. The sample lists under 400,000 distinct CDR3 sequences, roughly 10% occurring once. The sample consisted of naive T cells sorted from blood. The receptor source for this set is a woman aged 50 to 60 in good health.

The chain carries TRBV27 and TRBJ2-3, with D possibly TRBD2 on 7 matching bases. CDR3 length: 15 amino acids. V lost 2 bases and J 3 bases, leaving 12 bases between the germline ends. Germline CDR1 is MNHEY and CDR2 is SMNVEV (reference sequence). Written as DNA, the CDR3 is TGTGCCAGCAGTTTAACAGGGAGGGAGACAGATACGCAGTATTTT. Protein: CASSLTGRETDTQYF.

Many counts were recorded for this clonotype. In DNA form, the CDR3 reads TGTGCCAGCAGCTTAACGGGGGAAGCCAATCAGCCCCAGCATTTT. Translation gives CASSLTGEANQPQHF. The chain employs TRBV7-2 and TRBJ1-5; possibly TRBD1 for D (5 bases). The CDR3 length is 15 residues. V was trimmed by 2 bases and J by 3 bases, leaving 11 bases between them. Germline assignment: CDR1 SGHTA and CDR2 FQGNSA.

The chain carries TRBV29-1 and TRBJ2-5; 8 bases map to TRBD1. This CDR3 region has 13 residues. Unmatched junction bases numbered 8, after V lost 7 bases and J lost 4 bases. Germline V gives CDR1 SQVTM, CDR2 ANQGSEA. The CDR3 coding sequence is TGCAGCGCGATACAGGGGGGCCTAGAGACCCAGTACTTC. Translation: CSAIQGGLETQYF. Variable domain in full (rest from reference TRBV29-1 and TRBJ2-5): SAVISQKPSRDICQRGTSLTIQCQVDSQVTMMFWYRQQPGQSLTLIATANQGSEATYESGFVIDKFPISRPNLTFSTLTVSNMSPEDSSIYLCSAIQGGLETQYFGPGTRLLVL.

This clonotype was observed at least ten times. CDR3 coding DNA: TGCAGTGCTAGAGATGAGGTGTACAATGAGCAGTTCTTC. Residues: CSARDEVYNEQFF. This sequence joins TRBV20-1 and TRBJ2-1; D is ambiguous. This CDR3 contains 13 residues. The V end lost 0 bases, the J end lost 4 bases, and 7 bases lay between the germline ends. Germline CDR1 and CDR2: DFQATT and SNEGSKA (reference sequence).

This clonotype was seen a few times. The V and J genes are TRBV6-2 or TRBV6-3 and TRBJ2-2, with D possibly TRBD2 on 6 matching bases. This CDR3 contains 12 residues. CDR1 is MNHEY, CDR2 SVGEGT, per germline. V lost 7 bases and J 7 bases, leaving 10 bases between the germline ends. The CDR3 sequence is CASTGEVGELFF. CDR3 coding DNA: TGTGCCAGCACTGGGGAGGTCGGGGAGCTGTTTTTT.

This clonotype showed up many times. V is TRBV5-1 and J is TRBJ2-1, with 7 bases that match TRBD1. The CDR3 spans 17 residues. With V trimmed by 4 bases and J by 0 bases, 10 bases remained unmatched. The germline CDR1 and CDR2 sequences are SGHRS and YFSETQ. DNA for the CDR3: TGCGCCAGCAGCCCAATCAGACAGGGAAGCTCCTACAATGAGCAGTTCTTC. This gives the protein CASSPIRQGSSYNEQFF.

The CDR3 sequence: CAIEAGEGGANVLTF. The CDR3 nucleotides read TGTGCCATTGAAGCGGGAGAAGGAGGGGCCAACGTCCTGACTTTC. The rearrangement links TRBV10-3 to TRBJ2-6, with 8 bases that match TRBD2. The CDR3 is 15 amino acids. Germline CDR1 is ENHRY and CDR2 is SYGVKD. The V and J ends lost 9 bases and 4 bases, in that order; junction bases with no gene match: 8.

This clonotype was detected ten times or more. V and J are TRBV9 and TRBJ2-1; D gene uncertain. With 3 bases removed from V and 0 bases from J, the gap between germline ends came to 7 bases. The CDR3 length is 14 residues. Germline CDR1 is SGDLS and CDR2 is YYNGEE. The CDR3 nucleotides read TGTGCCAGCAGCGGGGTAAGCTCCTACAATGAGCAGTTCTTC. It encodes CASSGVSSYNEQFF. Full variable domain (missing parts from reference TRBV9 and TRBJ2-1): DSGVTQTPKHLITATGQRVTLRCSPRSGDLSVYWYQQSLDQGLQFLIQYYNGEERAKGNILERFSAQQFPDLHSELNLSSLELGDSALYFCASSGVSSYNEQFFGPGTRLTVL.

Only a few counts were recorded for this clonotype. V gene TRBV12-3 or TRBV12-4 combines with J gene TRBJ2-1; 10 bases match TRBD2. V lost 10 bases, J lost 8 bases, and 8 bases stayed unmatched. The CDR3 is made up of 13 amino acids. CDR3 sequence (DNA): TGTGCCACCCTAGCGGGAGAATTAGATGAGCAGTTCTTC. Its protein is CATLAGELDEQFF.

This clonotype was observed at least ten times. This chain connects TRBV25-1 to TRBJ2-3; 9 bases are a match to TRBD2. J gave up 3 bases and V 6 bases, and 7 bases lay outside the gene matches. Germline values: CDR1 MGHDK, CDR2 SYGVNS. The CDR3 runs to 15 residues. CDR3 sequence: CASSLSGSITDTQYF. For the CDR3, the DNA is TGTGCCAGCAGCCTTAGCGGGAGTATTACAGATACGCAGTATTTT.

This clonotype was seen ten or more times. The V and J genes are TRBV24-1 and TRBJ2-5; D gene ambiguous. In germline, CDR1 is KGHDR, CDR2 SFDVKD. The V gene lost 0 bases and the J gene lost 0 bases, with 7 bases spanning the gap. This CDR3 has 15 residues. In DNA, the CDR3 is TGTGCCACCAGTGATTTGGTCGCAGACCAAGAGACCCAGTACTTC. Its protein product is CATSDLVADQETQYF.

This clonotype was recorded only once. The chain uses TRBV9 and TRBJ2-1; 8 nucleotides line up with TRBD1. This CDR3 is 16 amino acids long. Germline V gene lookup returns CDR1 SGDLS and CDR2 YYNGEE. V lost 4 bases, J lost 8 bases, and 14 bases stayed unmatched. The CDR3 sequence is CASSPTGAGWMDEQFF. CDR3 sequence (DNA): TGTGCCAGCAGCCCGACAGGGGCTGGATGGATGGATGAGCAGTTCTTC.

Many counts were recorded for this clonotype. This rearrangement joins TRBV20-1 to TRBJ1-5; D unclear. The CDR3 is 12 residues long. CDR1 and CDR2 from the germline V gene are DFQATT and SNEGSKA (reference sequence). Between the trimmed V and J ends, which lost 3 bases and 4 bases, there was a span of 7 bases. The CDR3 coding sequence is TGCAGTGCTAGGAGTGGGAATCAGCCCCAGCATTTT. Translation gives CSARSGNQPQHF.

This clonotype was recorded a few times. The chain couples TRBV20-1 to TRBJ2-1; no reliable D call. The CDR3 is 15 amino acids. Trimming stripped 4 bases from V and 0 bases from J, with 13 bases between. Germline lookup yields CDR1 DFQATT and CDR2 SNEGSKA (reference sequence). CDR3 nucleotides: TGCAGTGCTACCAGACTGGAAAGCTCCTACAATGAGCAGTTCTTC. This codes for CSATRLESSYNEQFF.

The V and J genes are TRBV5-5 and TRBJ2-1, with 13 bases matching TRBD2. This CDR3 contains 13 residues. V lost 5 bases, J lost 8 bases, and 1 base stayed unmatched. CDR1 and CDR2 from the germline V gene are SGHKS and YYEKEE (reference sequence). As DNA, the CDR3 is TGTGCCAGCAGACTAGCGGGAGGGGATGAGCAGTTCTTC. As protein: CASRLAGGDEQFF.

This chain's CDR3 is CASSFSGGPHNEQFF. CDR3 DNA sequence: TGTGCCAGCAGTTTCTCGGGGGGGCCTCACAATGAGCAGTTCTTC. The chain links TRBV12-3 or TRBV12-4 to TRBJ2-1; the match to TRBD2 covers 8 bases. J gave up 5 bases and V 3 bases, and 6 bases lay outside the gene matches. CDR3 length: 15 amino acids.

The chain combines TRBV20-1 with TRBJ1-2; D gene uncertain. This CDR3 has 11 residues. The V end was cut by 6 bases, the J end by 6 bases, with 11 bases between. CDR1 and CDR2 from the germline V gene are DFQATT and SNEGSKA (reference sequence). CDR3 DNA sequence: TGCAGTGCCACGCTGATTAATGGCTACACCTTC. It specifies CSATLINGYTF.